Presented here are 19 T cell receptor beta chains from one specimen sequenced in a study of T cell changes during pregnancy in multiple sclerosis (dated by TCRdb to about 2019). The library was built by means of the immunoSEQ multiplex PCR assay. Here the immuneACCESS table is served through TCRdb, limited to in-frame sequences with V and J called. Missing clones are a known gap in these copies; in checked studies unresolved V genes cover under half, and the rest lacks a known reason. This sample comprises approximately 83,000 clones, 85% to 95% of them detected only once. Around 4.5% of the sample comes from the top ten. The material sequenced was peripheral blood, taken in the first trimester of pregnancy. These receptors were collected from a female donor with multiple sclerosis, enrolled in a pregnancy study.

The chain links TRBV5-5 to TRBJ1-1; D remains unclear. Germline V lookup: CDR1 SGHKS, CDR2 YYEKEE (reference sequence). There are 13 residues in the CDR3. The V end lost 3 bases, the J end lost 5 bases, and 11 bases lay between the germline ends. The CDR3 DNA reads as TGTGCCAGCAGCTCGGGTCGTGAAACTGAAGCTTTCTTT. It encodes CASSSGRETEAFF.

This clone showed up many times. V gene TRBV15 combines with J gene TRBJ2-7, with D uncertain. Per germline, CDR1 LNHNV and CDR2 YYDKDF (reference sequence). V was clipped by 0 bases and J by 3 bases, with 3 bases between them. There are 12 residues in the CDR3. CDR3 amino acids: CATSRDSYEQYF. CDR3 DNA: TGTGCCACCAGCAGAGACAGCTACGAGCAGTACTTC.

As to this clone: A junction end diverges from the germline sequence, so it may reflect a read error. The chain combines TRBV6-6 with TRBJ2-4; a weak D match, TRBD1 (6 bases). The CDR3 length is 15 residues. In germline, CDR1 is MNHNY, CDR2 SVGAGI (reference sequence). CDR3 region: CASSHSGVDKNIQYF. The CDR3 nucleotides read TGTGCCAGCAGTCACTCAGGGGTCGACAAAAACATTCAGTACTTC.

V gene TRBV27 combines with J gene TRBJ1-5; no reliable D call. The CDR3 has 13 amino acids. Trimming took 2 bases from V and 9 from J, leaving 11 bases between them. Germline lookup yields CDR1 MNHEY and CDR2 SMNVEV (reference sequence). CDR3 sequence reads: CASSLGGPGPQHF. As DNA, the CDR3 is TGTGCCAGCAGTTTAGGTGGCCCTGGGCCCCAGCATTTT.

V gene TRBV7-9 combines with J gene TRBJ2-1, with 9 bases matching TRBD2. This CDR3 is built from 13 residues. Germline V gene data show CDR1 as SEHNR and CDR2 as FQNEAQ (reference sequence). Trimming cost V 7 bases and J 7 bases; bases outside gene matches: 5. CDR3 nucleotides: TGTGCCAGCATGGGCGGGGGGGTGAATGAGCAGTTCTTC. It encodes CASMGGGVNEQFF.

This chain joins TRBV5-5 and TRBJ1-1; D gene ambiguous. The V end lost 2 bases, the J end lost 1 base, and 6 bases lay between the germline ends. The V gene's germline CDR1 is SGHKS and CDR2 YYEKEE (reference sequence). The length of the CDR3 is 13 residues. CDR3 protein: CASSFTENTEAFF. The DNA of the CDR3 is TGTGCCAGCAGCTTTACAGAGAACACTGAAGCTTTCTTT.

This clone was seen a single time. This sample also contains other DNA sequences that code for the same CDR3. V gene TRBV10-3 combines with J gene TRBJ2-5, with TRBD2 matching 11 bases. After removal of 4 bases from V and 2 bases from J, the junction contained 3 bases not matched to a gene. The germline CDR1 and CDR2 sequences are ENHRY and SYGVKD. The CDR3 runs to 15 residues. As DNA, the CDR3 is TGTGCCATCAGTGTGTTAGCGGGGGGGCAAGAGACCCAGTACTTC. It codes for CAISVLAGGQETQYF.

The chain couples TRBV19 to TRBJ2-7, with D maybe TRBD1 (6 bases). Trimming shortened V by 3 bases and J by 6 bases, and 12 bases separated the two germline ends. The germline V gene encodes CDR1 LNHDA and CDR2 SQIVND (reference sequence). The CDR3 contains 13 residues. CDR3 in amino acids: CASSIRDTGEQYF. DNA of the CDR3: TGTGCCAGTAGTATCCGGGACACAGGCGAGCAGTACTTC.

The chain is built from TRBV5-6 and TRBJ1-5; no reliable D call. Germline loops: CDR1 SGHDT, CDR2 YYEEEE. V lost 4 bases, J lost 4 bases, and 9 bases lay in between. The CDR3 spans 13 residues. The CDR3 loop is CASSETGNQPQHF. The CDR3 DNA follows: TGTGCCAGCAGCGAGACGGGGAATCAGCCCCAGCATTTT.

The V gene is TRBV5-6, the J gene TRBJ1-3; D is ambiguous. The CDR3 covers 15 residues. CDR1 and CDR2 (germline): SGHDT, YYEEEE. V was shortened by 4 bases and J by 6 bases, with 17 bases between the two germline ends. The CDR3 DNA sequence: TGTGCCAGCAGCCTCCTAGGACCCGGGAAAAACACCATATATTTT. This gives the protein CASSLLGPGKNTIYF.

This sequence joins TRBV6-4 and TRBJ1-4, with TRBD1 matching over 11 bases. Germline lookup yields CDR1 MRHNA and CDR2 SNTAGT. The CDR3 is 15 amino acids. Trimming took 6 bases from V and 10 from J; bases not matched to a gene: 10. This chain's CDR3 is CASRGQGGKGGKLFF. In DNA, the CDR3 is TGTGCCAGCAGGGGACAGGGGGGGAAGGGGGGAAAACTGTTTTTT.

The chain joins TRBV6-5 to TRBJ2-7; tentative D call: TRBD2 (5 bases). The CDR3 covers 15 residues. Germline V CDR1 and CDR2: MNHEY, SVGAGI. Trimming pared 0 bases from V and 4 bases from J, leaving 13 bases between. CDR3 DNA: TGTGCCAGCAGTTACTCCGGACTCGACCAGTACGAGCAGTACTTC. Translating it yields CASSYSGLDQYEQYF.

The chain combines TRBV6-6 with TRBJ1-1; 11 positions agree with TRBD1. The V gene's germline CDR1 is MNHNY and CDR2 SVGAGI (reference sequence). This CDR3 spans 14 amino acids. With 10 bases clipped from V and 4 bases from J, the junction kept 8 bases outside the gene matches. DNA of the CDR3: TGTGCCACCTCCAGGGGACAGGGGGGCACTGAAGCTTTCTTT. It translates to CATSRGQGGTEAFF.

This rearrangement joins TRBV5-1 to TRBJ2-2; a possible D gene is TRBD1 (5 bases). Germline V gene data show CDR1 as SGHRS and CDR2 as YFSETQ. This CDR3 has 14 residues. The V end lost 1 base, the J end lost 5 bases, and 9 bases lay between the germline ends. The CDR3 nucleotides read TGCGCCAGCAGCTTGCAGGGTGGGACCGGGGAGCTGTTTTTT. As protein: CASSLQGGTGELFF.

The chain joins TRBV7-3 to TRBJ2-7; the D gene is possibly TRBD2 (7 bases). V was shortened by 3 bases and J by 5 bases, with 14 bases between the two germline ends. This CDR3 is 14 amino acids long. From germline, CDR1 is SGHTA and CDR2 FQGTGA. In DNA, the CDR3 is TGTGCCAGCAGCTTCGGGGGGCCACCCAACGAGCAGTACTTC. Its translation is CASSFGGPPNEQYF.

The chain uses TRBV7-8 and TRBJ1-2; unclear D gene. The CDR3 consists of 13 residues. The germline V gene has CDR1 SGHVS and CDR2 FQNEAQ. V gave up 3 bases and J gave up 8 bases, with 13 bases separating them. Written as DNA, the CDR3 is TGTGCCAGCAGCTTCCAAAACAGAAAGGGCTACACCTTC. Translation gives CASSFQNRKGYTF.

The genes are TRBV4-1 and TRBJ2-1, with a weak D call TRBD2 (5 bases). The length of the CDR3 is 15 residues. V lost 4 bases to trimming and J lost 8 bases, with 18 bases between them. Per the germline V gene, CDR1 is MGHRA and CDR2 is YSYEKL. The CDR3 region is CASSPISDSFDEQFF. The CDR3 nucleotides are TGCGCCAGCAGCCCCATATCGGACTCCTTCGATGAGCAGTTCTTC.

The chain combines TRBV4-1 with TRBJ2-7; 8 bases align to TRBD1. Germline CDR1 and CDR2: MGHRA and YSYEKL. The CDR3 length is 16 residues. V dropped 0 bases and J dropped 3; count of bases not matched to a gene: 7. The CDR3: CASSQEPGQVYYEQYF. CDR3 nucleotides: TGCGCCAGCAGCCAAGAACCGGGACAGGTTTACTACGAGCAGTACTTC.

The gene calls are TRBV23-1 and TRBJ2-7; D is unclear. TRBV23-1 is classed as an ORF, of uncertain function. V shed 4 bases and J shed 0 bases, with 16 bases lying between them. The CDR3 consists of 16 residues. The CDR3 DNA reads as TGCGCCAGCAGTCCTACTGATCTCCGCCACTCCTACGAGCAGTACTTC. It is translated as CASSPTDLRHSYEQYF.